The source of this T cell receptor beta chain is a study of T cells in localized non-small cell lung cancer. General observations from the study: The study found T cell clonality highest in uninvolved adjacent lung, above tumor. Appearing in adjacent lung were a median about 50 of the top 100 tumor clones. The tumor had only one region sequenced, so heterogeneity remains possible.

About this clone itself: Antigen specificity is unknown.

Repertoires were generated with immunoSEQ multiplex PCR, while TCRdb's copy carries only in-frame clones and drops some. The sample consists of fewer than 40,000 clones, around 86% of them appearing once. CDR1 is MNHNS and CDR2 is SASEGT in the germline V gene. The CDR3 is made up of 14 amino acids. Trimming took off 3 bases at V and 0 bases at J, with 6 bases between the two ends. This TCR derives from a male donor older than 55 with stage III lung adenocarcinoma. The V call is TRBV6-1, the J call TRBJ1-5; D is uncertain. The sequences come from peripheral blood, collected before any cancer treatment. This chain's CDR3 is CASSDGYSNQPQHF. The CDR3 DNA reads as TGTGCCAGCAGTGATGGGTATAGCAATCAGCCCCAGCATTTT.